This T cell receptor (beta chain) was captured by sequencing in a study of cytomegalovirus exposure and HLA in healthy donors. In germline, CDR1 is SGDLS, CDR2 YYNGEE. The CDR3 spans 14 residues. Trimming took off 4 bases at V and 5 bases at J, with 16 bases between the two ends. Vbeta (60) and Jbeta (13) primers were used in the PCR. TCRdb keeps only in-frame clones here, not all; method: immunoSEQ multiplex PCR. The sample contains about 200,000 clones, around 85% of which appear only once. V and J are TRBV9 and TRBJ2-7; a weak D match, TRBD1 (6 bases). This receptor was obtained from a girl aged 2-9 years in good health and CMV-seronegative. The specimen was PBMCs. This chain's CDR3 is CASSPSGEGDEQYF. Written as DNA, the CDR3 is TGTGCCAGCAGCCCATCAGGGGAAGGGGACGAGCAGTACTTC.